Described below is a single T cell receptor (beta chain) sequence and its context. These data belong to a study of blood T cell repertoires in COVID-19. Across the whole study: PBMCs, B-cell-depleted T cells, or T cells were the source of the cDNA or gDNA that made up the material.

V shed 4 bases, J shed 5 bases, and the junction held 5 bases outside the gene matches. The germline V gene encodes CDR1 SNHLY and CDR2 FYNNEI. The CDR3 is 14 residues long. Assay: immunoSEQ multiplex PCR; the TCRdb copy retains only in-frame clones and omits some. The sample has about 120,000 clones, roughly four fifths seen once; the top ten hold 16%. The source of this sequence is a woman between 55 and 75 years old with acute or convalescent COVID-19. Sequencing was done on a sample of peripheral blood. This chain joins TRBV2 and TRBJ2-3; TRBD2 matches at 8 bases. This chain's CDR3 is CASSGGLGVDTQYF. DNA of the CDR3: TGTGCCAGCAGTGGGGGACTAGGGGTAGATACGCAGTATTTT.